This T cell receptor beta chain appears in the sequencing data of a study of human versus mouse CDR3 diversity and MHC coevolution. Regarding the study as a whole: Human CDR3s averaged more deletions and insertions than mouse CDR3s. Among all groups, two of three human donors showed least clonal inequality.

A remark on this clone: Its antigen is unidentified.

This CDR3 comprises 13 residues. In germline, CDR1 is MNHEY, CDR2 SMNVEV (reference sequence). The V and J ends lost 5 bases and 7 bases, in that order; junction bases with no gene match: 4. Only in-frame clones appear in the TCRdb table, and some are missing; sequencing was by immunoSEQ multiplex PCR. The data show around 77,000 clones, with 85% to 95% seen just once and about 0.14% held by the top ten. This TCR was sampled from a person aged 30 to 69 in good health. The rearrangement links TRBV27 to TRBJ1-1, with TRBD1 matching over 10 bases. The material sequenced was naive CD4+ T cells from blood. The subset is: CD45RO-negative CD62L-positive naive CD4 T cells. The CDR3: CASSDRGPVEAFF. The CDR3 DNA reads as TGTGCCAGCAGTGACAGGGGGCCAGTTGAAGCTTTCTTT.